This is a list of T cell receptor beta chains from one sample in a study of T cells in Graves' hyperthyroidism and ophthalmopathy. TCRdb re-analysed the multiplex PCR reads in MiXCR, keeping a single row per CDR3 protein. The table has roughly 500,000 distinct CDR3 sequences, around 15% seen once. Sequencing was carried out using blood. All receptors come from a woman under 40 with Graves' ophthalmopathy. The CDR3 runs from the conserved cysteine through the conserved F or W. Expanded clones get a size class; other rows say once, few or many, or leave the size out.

CDR3 protein: CATSESGPYDETQYF
clone size: -
V gene: TRBV24-1

CDR3 protein: CASSPGSSSTYEQYF
clone size: many
V gene: TRBV7-9

CDR3 protein: CASSQGTMANVLTF
clone size: -
V gene: TRBV5-1

CDR3 protein: CASSVSLQQNYEQYF
clone size: -
V gene: TRBV9

CDR3 protein: CASSLWSYVGYTF
clone size: -
V gene: TRBV7-9

CDR3 protein: CASSLEPTGADYEQYF
clone size: many
V gene: TRBV7-2

CDR3 protein: CATSRDPGQGVVGYTF
clone size: few
V gene: TRBV15

CDR3 protein: CASGNWEAFF
clone size: -
V gene: TRBV28

CDR3 protein: CASSQLDRQQETQYF
clone size: few
V gene: TRBV18

CDR3 protein: CASSLQSGNPYEQYF
clone size: many
V gene: TRBV3-1

CDR3 protein: CASSGRREGQYNEQFF
clone size: many
V gene: TRBV6-1

CDR3 protein: CATQLGMENTIYF
clone size: -
V gene: TRBV28

CDR3 protein: CASSLLGVPGGDHEQYF
clone size: -
V gene: TRBV27

CDR3 protein: CASSLGTVYFEQYF
clone size: few
V gene: TRBV7-2

CDR3 protein: CASSLARAFSSYNEQFF
clone size: many
V gene: TRBV7-9

CDR3 protein: CSAKRFGDMGQFF
clone size: -
V gene: TRBV20-1

CDR3 protein: CASSYRTGQPSGEKLFF
clone size: -
V gene: TRBV6-5

CDR3 protein: CASSYNTGELFF
clone size: many
V gene: TRBV12-3/TRBV12-4

CDR3 protein: CASSQDRGANSPLHF
clone size: -
V gene: TRBV4-2

CDR3 protein: CASSPRQEVSEQFF
clone size: few
V gene: TRBV18

CDR3 protein: CASSLSGTLAYNEQFF
clone size: few
V gene: TRBV28

CDR3 protein: CASTFGGDYGYTF
clone size: many
V gene: TRBV12-3/TRBV12-4

CDR3 protein: CASSLRRLAGGPHEQYF
clone size: many
V gene: TRBV28

CDR3 protein: CSVARYWTGTSSEQYF
clone size: -
V gene: TRBV29-1

CDR3 protein: CASSQPRGQGPRNTIYF
clone size: -
V gene: TRBV4-3

CDR3 protein: CASSQDLAAAGEQFF
clone size: few
V gene: TRBV4-3

CDR3 protein: CASSGAGTGEYGYTF
clone size: -
V gene: TRBV6-1

CDR3 protein: CASTKDRAGGGTGELFF
clone size: -
V gene: TRBV7-3

CDR3 protein: CASSLIQGTNTGELFF
clone size: once
V gene: TRBV7-2

CDR3 protein: CASSRPGGMGQPQHF
clone size: many
V gene: TRBV6-2/TRBV6-3

CDR3 protein: CATAYRSPGQGANYGYTF
clone size: many
V gene: TRBV27

CDR3 protein: CASSLVGSGLETQYF
clone size: many
V gene: TRBV11-2

CDR3 protein: CAWSYGYSYNEQFF
clone size: many
V gene: TRBV30

CDR3 protein: CASSQLAGGPDTQYF
clone size: many
V gene: TRBV18

CDR3 protein: CASSFQYPTQGNTDTQYF
clone size: many
V gene: TRBV7-9

CDR3 protein: CASRTQGMNTEAFF
clone size: many
V gene: TRBV27

CDR3 protein: CASSSATGNNEQFF
clone size: many
V gene: TRBV13

CDR3 protein: CASSLLAGEAYNEQFF
clone size: many
V gene: TRBV5-1

CDR3 protein: CAWSKVTEAFF
clone size: many
V gene: TRBV30

CDR3 protein: CSVETLGAGNYGYTF
clone size: few
V gene: TRBV29-1

CDR3 protein: CASSQGPGPQHF
clone size: few
V gene: TRBV14

CDR3 protein: CASSSGTSGFDTQYF
clone size: many
V gene: TRBV6-2/TRBV6-3